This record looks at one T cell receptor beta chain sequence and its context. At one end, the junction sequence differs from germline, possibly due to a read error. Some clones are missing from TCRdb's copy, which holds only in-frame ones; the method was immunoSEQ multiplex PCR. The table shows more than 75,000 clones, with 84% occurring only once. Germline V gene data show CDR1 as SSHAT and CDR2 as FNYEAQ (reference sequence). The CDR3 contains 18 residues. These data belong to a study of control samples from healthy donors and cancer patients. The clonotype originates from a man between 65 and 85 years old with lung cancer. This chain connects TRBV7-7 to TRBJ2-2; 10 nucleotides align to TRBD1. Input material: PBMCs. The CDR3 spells CASSRRAPGQGYGGELFF. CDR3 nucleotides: TGTGCTAGCAGCCGACGGGCACCGGGACAGGGGTATGGCGGGGAGCTGTTTTTT.